Sequencing of this T cell receptor beta chain was carried out in a study of siplizumab effects on memory and regulatory T cells. Study observations and caveats: Controls showed an average of around 27% Treg-derived mappable alloreactive CD4+ clones, while siplizumab showed roughly 74%. Siplizumab produced a significant reduction in alloreactive sequences that were traceable to unstimulated CD4+ memory cells.

Sequenced by immunoSEQ multiplex PCR; TCRdb stores in-frame clones only, minus some. The sample consists of over 65,000 clones, about 92% of them appearing once. Germline V lookup: CDR1 LNHDA, CDR2 SQIVND (reference sequence). With 5 bases removed from V and 2 bases from J, the gap between germline ends came to 12 bases. The CDR3 has 14 amino acids. With respect to this clone: What it recognizes is unknown.

This receptor was identified in a human donor in good health. The chain employs TRBV19 and TRBJ1-2, with D tentatively TRBD1 (6 bases). Material: CD8+ T cells sorted from blood. The chain's CDR3 is CASSSAGENYGYTF. The CDR3 DNA sequence: TGTGCCAGTAGTTCCGCAGGGGAGAACTATGGCTACACCTTC.